This is a list of T cell receptor beta chains from one sample in a study of CD8+CD57+ T cells in acquired aplastic anemia. In TCRdb, the reads were re-called with MiXCR into one record per CDR3 protein. The table includes around 200,000 distinct CDR3 sequences, approximately 52% detected once. The sample comprised sorted CD4+, CD8+, or CD8+CD57+ T cells (not recorded which) from PBMCs. The source is a human donor in good health, serving as a control. The CDR3 runs from the conserved cysteine through the conserved F or W. The D gene is left open where the match is weak. Rows give clone size only sometimes, using once, few, many, or a class for an expanded clone.

d_call	v_call	j_call	clone_size	cdr3_nt	cdr3_aa
TRBD1	TRBV6-2/TRBV6-3	TRBJ1-6	.	TGTGCCAGCAGTTATCAAGGACAGGAGAGTTCACCCCTCCACTTT	CASSYQGQESSPLHF
.	TRBV11-3	TRBJ1-1	many	TGTGCCAGCAGCTTATTAAGGGGCACTGAAGCTTTCTTT	CASSLLRGTEAFF
.	TRBV24-1	TRBJ1-1	many	TGTGCCACCAGTAGGCAGGGATGGACTGAAGCTTTCTTT	CATSRQGWTEAFF
TRBD1	TRBV6-4	TRBJ2-7	many	TGTGCCAGCAGTGAAGAACAGGGGGCCTCTTACGAGCAGTACTTC	CASSEEQGASYEQYF
.	TRBV6-6	TRBJ2-6	few	TGTGCCAGCAGTTCCCAGTCGGGGACCTCTGGGGCCAACGTCCTGACTTTC	CASSSQSGTSGANVLTF
.	TRBV20-1	TRBJ1-5	.	TGCAGTGCTAGTCTTACAGGGCTTGGGCAGCATTTT	CSASLTGLGQHF
.	TRBV5-1	TRBJ2-1	many	TGCGCCAGCAGCTTGAGGCAAGCCTCCTACAATGAGCAGTTCTTC	CASSLRQASYNEQFF
TRBD2	TRBV7-8	TRBJ2-5	few	TGTGCCAGCAGCTTTAGCGGGGGAATGGAGACCCAGTACTTC	CASSFSGGMETQYF
.	TRBV7-9	TRBJ1-2	many	TGTGCCAGCAGCTCCTCCAGACAGGCGCCCTATGGCTACACCTTC	CASSSSRQAPYGYTF
.	TRBV7-8	TRBJ1-2	many	TGTGCCAGCACCCAACCGGGCCAGGGGCGAGGCTACACCTTC	CASTQPGQGRGYTF
TRBD1	TRBV28	TRBJ1-2	many	TGTGCCAGCCGCAGGGGGCACTATGGCTACACCTTC	CASRRGHYGYTF
.	TRBV7-9	TRBJ1-2	few	TGTGCCAGCAGCTCCGCGACAGATAGGAATAACTATGGCTACACCTTC	CASSSATDRNNYGYTF
.	TRBV27	TRBJ1-2	.	TGTGCCAGCGCTCCAGGGGCTGTCTATGGCTACACCTTC	CASAPGAVYGYTF
.	TRBV19	TRBJ2-2	.	TGTGCCAGTAGAACGGGGCCCGGGGAGCTGTTTTTT	CASRTGPGELFF
.	TRBV20-1	TRBJ1-1	few	TGCAGTGCTAATAGGCCTACCGGTAACACTGAAGCTTTCTTT	CSANRPTGNTEAFF
.	TRBV10-3	TRBJ2-2	few	TGTGCCATCAGTCGGGACCTACCCTCGAACACCGGGGAGCTGTTTTTT	CAISRDLPSNTGELFF
TRBD1	TRBV11-2	TRBJ1-4	few	TGTGCCAGCAGCTCAATCGACAGGGGGCGCAGGGAAAAACTGTTTTTT	CASSSIDRGRREKLFF
.	TRBV20-1	TRBJ2-1	.	TGCAGTGCTAATCCGGTACAGGCCTACAATGAGCAGTTCTTC	CSANPVQAYNEQFF
TRBD1	TRBV29-1	TRBJ1-2	.	TGCAGCGTTGCAGGACAGGCCTTTCTCTATGGCTACACCTTC	CSVAGQAFLYGYTF
TRBD1	TRBV10-3	TRBJ2-6	.	TGTGCCATCAGTGAGTCTGGACAGGCCGACGTCCTGACTTTC	CAISESGQADVLTF
.	TRBV15	TRBJ1-2	once	TGTGCCACCAGCAGAGATAATAAACGGACGGCTAACTATGGCTACACCTTC	CATSRDNKRTANYGYTF
TRBD2	TRBV7-2	TRBJ2-5	many	TGTGCCAGCAGCTTAGTAGGGACGGGACTAGCGAAAGAGACCCAGTACTTC	CASSLVGTGLAKETQYF
.	TRBV2	TRBJ2-7	.	TGTGCCAGCATCTCAGGGTACGAGCAGTACTTC	CASISGYEQYF
TRBD2	TRBV2	TRBJ2-1	.	TGTGCCAGCACCCTAGTGGGGGGAGGGGACAATGAGCAGTTCTTC	CASTLVGGGDNEQFF
.	TRBV7-8	TRBJ2-7	.	TGTGCCAGCAGCCCCAATCGAGGGAGGGGGAAGGAGCAGTACTTC	CASSPNRGRGKEQYF
.	TRBV3-2	TRBJ2-5	.	TGTGCCCGCAGATCACCCGGGACAGGGGAGGCCCAGTACTTC	CARRSPGTGEAQYF
TRBD1	TRBV6-5	TRBJ2-7	many	TGTGCCAGCAGAACCGGGACAGGGCTAGCGTGGCAGTACTTC	CASRTGTGLAWQYF
.	TRBV15	TRBJ2-5	.	TGTGCCACCAGCAGAGACAGGGTCCAAGAGACCCAGTACTTC	CATSRDRVQETQYF
TRBD1	TRBV10-3	TRBJ2-1	.	TGTGCCATCAGTGGGGGACAGGGCCTACTCAATGAGCAGTTCTTC	CAISGGQGLLNEQFF
.	TRBV19	TRBJ2-3	many	TGTGCCAGTAGTACTCAACAGACCGATGCGCAGTATTTT	CASSTQQTDAQYF
TRBD1	TRBV7-3	TRBJ2-7	many	TGTGCCAGCAGCTTGACCGGGACAGGGGCCTACGAGCAGTACTTC	CASSLTGTGAYEQYF
.	TRBV7-8	TRBJ2-2	.	TGTGCCAGAAGCCAAGATGCCCGTCTAATACAGGGACGGACCGGGGAGCTGTTTTTT	CARSQDARLIQGRTGELFF
.	TRBV6-1	TRBJ2-5	.	TGTGCCACTCAGGGGGGTTATACGGGGGAAGAGACCCAGTACTTC	CATQGGYTGEETQYF
.	TRBV20-1	TRBJ1-1	.	TGCAGTGCGCCGGACATCCTCCCGAGAGCTTTCTTT	CSAPDILPRAFF
.	TRBV9	TRBJ2-5	.	TGTGCCAGCAGCGGAGGGGTGAATCAAGAGACCCAGTACTTC	CASSGGVNQETQYF
.	TRBV19	TRBJ2-7	once	TGTGCCAGTAGCCGGCCGGGGATGGTAGACGAGCAGTACTTC	CASSRPGMVDEQYF
.	TRBV9	TRBJ1-1	.	TGTGCCAGCAGCGTAGCAGGCAGCCTGAACACTGAAGCTTTCTTT	CASSVAGSLNTEAFF
TRBD1	TRBV19	TRBJ2-4	.	TGTGCCACCACCGCAGGGGGCTTGTCCAAAAACATTCAGTACTTC	CATTAGGLSKNIQYF
.	TRBV9	TRBJ1-5	.	TGTGCCAGCAGCCCGGGGGTTAACAATCAGCCCCAGCATTTT	CASSPGVNNQPQHF
TRBD1	TRBV5-6	TRBJ1-1	.	TGTGCCAGCAGCGTCCGACAGGGTTACATGAACACTGAAGCTTTCTTT	CASSVRQGYMNTEAFF
.	TRBV29-1	TRBJ2-7	.	TGCAGCGCAGGGGACCGAACATACGAGCAGTACTTC	CSAGDRTYEQYF
.	TRBV6-5	TRBJ2-7	many	TGTGCCAGCAGTTACGGGGCCCAGGGCTTCTACGAGCAGTACTTC	CASSYGAQGFYEQYF
.	TRBV7-4	TRBJ2-7	.	TGTGCCAGCAGCTTCCGACGGGGGGCTGGTTACGAGCAGTACTTC	CASSFRRGAGYEQYF
.	TRBV2	TRBJ1-1	once	TGTGCCAGCAGTGACGGGCAGGGGAAGCTCTTT	CASSDGQGKLF
.	TRBV4-1	TRBJ2-7	.	TGCGCCAGCAGCCAAGACGACGTTTCCTACGAGCAGTACTTC	CASSQDDVSYEQYF
TRBD1	TRBV24-1	TRBJ1-5	once	TGTGCCACCAGTTTGACAGGGGGCAATCAGCCCCAGCATTTT	CATSLTGGNQPQHF
TRBD1	TRBV5-1	TRBJ2-7	.	TGCGCCAGCAGCTTGGCCACAGGGGTCTCCTACGAGCAGTACTTC	CASSLATGVSYEQYF